A selection of T cell receptor beta chains follows, all from one sample in a study of T cell changes during pregnancy in multiple sclerosis. The assay was immunoSEQ multiplex PCR, and TCRdb's table has in-frame clones only and misses some. The data show approximately 100,000 clones, roughly nine tenths seen once. Sequenced material: peripheral blood, taken in the second trimester of pregnancy. These receptors all come from a female donor with multiple sclerosis, enrolled in a pregnancy study. Each CDR3 is given with its conserved first and last residue. D genes are given only for firm matches. Clone size is stated in some rows and not others, as once, few, many or a class when expanded.

D	V	J	size	DNA	CDR3
TRBD1	TRBV19	TRBJ1-1	NA	TGTGCCAGTGATCAGGGGACAGGGGCTATGGAAGCTTTCTTT	CASDQGTGAMEAFF
NA	TRBV28	TRBJ2-1	NA	TGTGCCAGCAGTTTACCCCTCTTTATCGGAGGCTCCTACAATGAGCAGTTCTTC	CASSLPLFIGGSYNEQFF
TRBD1	TRBV2	TRBJ1-5	NA	TGTGCCAGCAGTCCGACCTTTAGGACAGGGCGCAATCAGCCCCAGCATTTT	CASSPTFRTGRNQPQHF
TRBD1	TRBV27	TRBJ1-2	NA	TGTGCCAGCAGTTCGACAGGGGGGAACTATGGCTACACCTTC	CASSSTGGNYGYTF
NA	TRBV2	TRBJ1-2	NA	TGTGCCAGCAGTGAAAGCAGGGTAGAGGGCTACACCTTC	CASSESRVEGYTF
NA	TRBV5-1	TRBJ1-1	few	TGCGCCAGCAGCAAGGACACCGTCATGAACACTGAAGCTTTCTTT	CASSKDTVMNTEAFF
NA	TRBV30	TRBJ1-5	NA	TGTGCCTGGAGTGGAGTTAGCAATCAGCCCCAGCATTTT	CAWSGVSNQPQHF
NA	TRBV9	TRBJ2-6	NA	TGTGCCAGCAGCGTCCTCGGTCAGGGCCTCTCTGGGGCCAACGTCCTGACTTTC	CASSVLGQGLSGANVLTF
NA	TRBV30	TRBJ2-7	once	TGTGCCTGGCGCAAAGAAGGGGTATTTGGGGAGCAGTACTTC	CAWRKEGVFGEQYF
NA	TRBV18	TRBJ1-1	NA	TGTGCCAGCTCACCACTGCTTTCTAGTGAAGCTTTCTTT	CASSPLLSSEAFF
TRBD1	TRBV7-3	TRBJ2-2	few	TGTGCCAGCAGTCTGACAGGGTGGGGCACCGGGGAGCTGTTTTTT	CASSLTGWGTGELFF
NA	TRBV6-5	TRBJ1-1	NA	TGTGCCAGCAGTTACGGACAGTTGGCTGAAGCTTTCTTT	CASSYGQLAEAFF
TRBD1	TRBV4-2	TRBJ2-3	NA	TGTGCCAGCAGCCAAGGCCAGGGACAGGGCATAGATACGCAGTATTTT	CASSQGQGQGIDTQYF
TRBD1	TRBV27	TRBJ1-2	NA	TGTGCCAGCAGGAGATCAGGGGGCGCGGGCGTAGGCTACACCTTC	CASRRSGGAGVGYTF
NA	TRBV15	TRBJ1-5	NA	TGTGCCACCAGCAGAGGACTCGCAAATCAGCCCCAGCATTTT	CATSRGLANQPQHF